The 21 T cell receptor beta chains below come from one sample, sequenced in a study of early T cells in non-severe SARS-CoV-2 infection. TCRdb re-derived calls from the 5' RACE reads in MiXCR, one entry per CDR3 protein. The sample consists of 70,000 to 90,000 distinct CDR3 sequences, under 15% of them appearing once. Sequencing input: whole blood. These receptors were taken from an adult who was a healthcare worker with PCR-confirmed SARS-CoV-2 infection or an uninfected control (not recorded which).

This clonotype has at least ten counts. CDR3 loop: CASSLGVRENIQYF. For the CDR3, the DNA is TGTGCCAGCAGCTTAGGAGTCCGAGAAAACATTCAGTACTTC. The chain combines TRBV7-8 with TRBJ2-4, with D hard to call. The germline V and J ends were trimmed by 1 base and 5 bases, with 9 bases remaining between them. This CDR3 has 14 amino acids. The germline V gene has CDR1 SGHVS and CDR2 FQNEAQ.

This clonotype appeared a few times. This chain connects TRBV2 to TRBJ2-7; D uncertain. The length of the CDR3 is 12 residues. Trimming took off 6 bases at V and 2 bases at J, with 8 bases between the two ends. The germline V gene encodes CDR1 SNHLY and CDR2 FYNNEI. The CDR3: CASRLLAYEQYF. The CDR3 DNA follows: TGTGCCAGCAGGTTACTTGCCTACGAGCAGTACTTC.

This clonotype was seen repeatedly, ten times or more. V is TRBV28 and J is TRBJ2-5, with 11 bases lining up with TRBD2. This CDR3 spans 16 amino acids. Per the germline V gene, CDR1 is MDHEN and CDR2 is SYDVKM. Trimming removed 7 bases from V and 3 bases from J; junction bases left unmatched: 10. Here the CDR3 reads CASKELAGGWEETQYF. The CDR3 DNA sequence: TGTGCCAGCAAAGAGCTAGCGGGAGGTTGGGAAGAGACCCAGTACTTC.

This clonotype was seen a handful of times. The chain employs TRBV29-1 and TRBJ1-1, with 7 nucleotides matching TRBD1. The ends lost 4 bases at V and 3 bases at J; junction bases unmatched: 8. This CDR3 region has 14 residues. The germline V gene encodes CDR1 SQVTM and CDR2 ANQGSEA. CDR3 DNA sequence: TGCAGCGTTGGTAAACCGGGACAGTACACTGAAGCTTTCTTT. Protein sequence: CSVGKPGQYTEAFF.

This clonotype was counted a few times. The chain carries TRBV6-2 or TRBV6-3 and TRBJ2-1, with a tentative D call TRBD2 (5 bases). In germline, CDR1 is MNHEY, CDR2 SVGEGT. The CDR3 totals 19 residues. V lost 0 bases to trimming and J lost 0 bases, with 18 bases between them. CDR3 sequence: CASSYSSTGSPRSYNEQFF. The DNA of the CDR3 is TGTGCCAGCAGTTACTCGAGTACGGGAAGCCCCCGCTCCTACAATGAGCAGTTCTTC.

The sample holds a few counts of this clonotype. This chain uses TRBV20-1 with TRBJ2-4; TRBD2 agrees at 7 bases. Germline V gives CDR1 DFQATT, CDR2 SNEGSKA (reference sequence). The ends lost 2 bases at V and 6 bases at J; junction bases unmatched: 4. The CDR3 loop spans 13 amino acids. CDR3 DNA sequence: TGCAGTGCTAGACTAGCGGATTTAAACATTCAGTACTTC. Encoded protein: CSARLADLNIQYF.

V and J are TRBV5-1 and TRBJ2-1; 11 bases align to TRBD2. CDR3 length: 15 residues. From germline, CDR1 is SGHRS and CDR2 YFSETQ. With 5 bases clipped from V and 7 bases from J, the junction kept 8 bases outside the gene matches. The CDR3 spells CASRPTSGSFNEQFF. The CDR3 region has the DNA TGCGCCAGCAGGCCCACTAGCGGGAGTTTTAATGAGCAGTTCTTC.

The sample holds a few counts of this clonotype. The J gene is TRBJ2-1, the V gene TRBV20-1; 10 bases match TRBD2. The V segment lost 0 bases and the J segment 9 bases; nucleotides outside the gene matches: 8. In germline, CDR1 is DFQATT, CDR2 SNEGSKA (reference sequence). The CDR3 length is 15 residues. The CDR3, as DNA: TGCAGTGCTAGAGATCGCCTAGCGGGAGATGGTGAGCAGTTCTTC. As protein: CSARDRLAGDGEQFF.

This clonotype has at least ten counts. The chain combines TRBV5-1 with TRBJ2-7; no firm D call. CDR1 is SGHRS and CDR2 is YFSETQ in the germline V gene. V lost 0 bases, J lost 3 bases, and 13 bases lay in between. The CDR3 is made up of 15 amino acids. CDR3 protein: CASSLAGIKSYEQYF. The DNA of the CDR3 is TGCGCCAGCAGCTTGGCCGGAATAAAAAGCTACGAGCAGTACTTC.

This clonotype was recorded a few times. The rearrangement links TRBV7-6 to TRBJ2-7, with 7 bases fitting TRBD2. J was trimmed by 2 bases and V by 3 bases; bases with no gene match: 1. The CDR3 spans 13 residues. Germline CDR1 is SGHVS and CDR2 is FNYEAQ. The chain's CDR3 is CASSFGTTYEQYF. The CDR3 bases are TGTGCCAGCAGCTTCGGGACTACCTACGAGCAGTACTTC.

The chain uses TRBV24-1 and TRBJ2-2, with unresolved D. The ends were cut back, 4 bases at V and 4 bases at J, with 15 bases in the middle. This CDR3 spans 16 amino acids. Per germline, CDR1 KGHDR and CDR2 SFDVKD. This CDR3 is CATSEPGLAGTGELFF. DNA for the CDR3: TGTGCCACCAGTGAGCCCGGATTGGCCGGCACCGGGGAGCTGTTTTTT.

In this sample, this clonotype turned up a few times. The chain employs TRBV28 and TRBJ1-5, with 7 bases identical to TRBD1. The CDR3 covers 16 residues. Germline V lookup: CDR1 MDHEN, CDR2 SYDVKM. V gave up 7 bases and J gave up 6 bases; unmatched junction bases: 15. The CDR3 region has the DNA TGTGCCAGCAACGTCGTACCCTACAGGGGCCCTCAGCCCCAGCATTTT. Translation gives CASNVVPYRGPQPQHF.

In this sample, this clonotype turned up many times. CDR3 DNA: TGTGCCAGCAGCCGGCCCGGGCGGGCGTGGGAGCTGTTTTTT. Translating it yields CASSRPGRAWELFF. The J gene is TRBJ2-2, the V gene TRBV11-2; a weak D match, TRBD2 (5 bases). Per the germline V gene, CDR1 is SGHAT and CDR2 is FQNNGV. The V gene lost 5 bases and the J gene lost 9 bases, with 16 bases spanning the gap. The CDR3 spans 14 residues.

This clonotype has a handful of counts. The chain links TRBV20-1 to TRBJ2-3, with TRBD2 as a possible D gene (5 bases). Germline lookup yields CDR1 DFQATT and CDR2 SNEGSKA (reference sequence). The CDR3 consists of 12 residues. V lost 5 bases and J lost 2, with 8 bases in between. For the CDR3, the DNA is TGCAGTGCTCAGGACTTCACAGATACGCAGTATTTT. This sequence encodes CSAQDFTDTQYF.

The genes are TRBV29-1 and TRBJ2-2; a weak D match, TRBD2 (5 bases). The CDR3 is 14 amino acids. Germline lookup yields CDR1 SQVTM and CDR2 ANQGSEA. Trimming took off 5 bases at V and 4 bases at J, with 14 bases between the two ends. CDR3 in DNA: TGCAGCGTTCGGGGTCTGACTCCCACCGGGGAGCTGTTTTTT. This encodes CSVRGLTPTGELFF.

This clonotype was recorded a few times. The rearrangement uses TRBV5-1 and TRBJ2-1; D gene uncertain. The V gene's germline CDR1 is SGHRS and CDR2 YFSETQ. V was cut by 4 bases and J by 6 bases, with 8 bases left in between. The CDR3 loop spans 12 amino acids. This chain's CDR3 is CASSVASNEQFF. CDR3 DNA sequence: TGCGCCAGCAGCGTGGCTAGCAATGAGCAGTTCTTC. The full variable domain, in which reference TRBV5-1 and TRBJ2-1 provide the parts outside the CDR3, is KAGVTQTPRYLIKTRGQQVTLSCSPISGHRSVSWYQQTPGQGLQFLFEYFSETQRNKGNFPGRFSGRQFSNSRSEMNVSTLELGDSALYLCASSVASNEQFFGPGTRLTVL.

This clonotype was observed a handful of times. The chain combines TRBV4-1 with TRBJ1-4, with a weak D call TRBD1 (5 bases). Germline-derived CDR1 and CDR2 are MGHRA and YSYEKL. This CDR3 has 14 amino acids. Trimming shortened V by 4 bases and J by 8 bases, and 14 bases separated the two germline ends. CDR3 in DNA: TGCGCCAGCAGCCTCGAGCAGAAGGGGGAAAAACTGTTTTTT. Its translation: CASSLEQKGEKLFF.

This clonotype was seen more than once but under ten times. The chain is built from TRBV10-3 and TRBJ2-3, with 8 positions matching TRBD2. This CDR3 contains 14 residues. Germline CDR1 ENHRY, CDR2 SYGVKD. V lost 4 bases and J lost 6; bases outside the gene matches: 6. CDR3 DNA sequence: TGTGCCATCAGTGTGAGCGGGAGAGGGGATACGCAGTATTTT. Its translation: CAISVSGRGDTQYF.

CDR3 sequence reads: CASSRRLATNTGELFF. DNA for the CDR3: TGTGCCAGCAGTCGCCGACTGGCTACGAACACCGGGGAGCTGTTTTTT. J is TRBJ2-2 and V is TRBV11-2; unclear D gene. Germline loops: CDR1 SGHAT, CDR2 FQNNGV. CDR3 length equals 16 residues. V was trimmed by 6 bases and J by 0 bases, leaving 14 bases between them.

The V and J genes are TRBV28 and TRBJ2-7; D is ambiguous. The CDR3 is 13 residues long. V gave up 6 bases and J gave up 5 bases, with 14 bases separating them. Germline V gene sequence: CDR1 MDHEN, CDR2 SYDVKM. Here the CDR3 DNA reads TGTGCCAGCAGCAAGTGGGGATTGCACGAGCAGTACTTC. Its protein product is CASSKWGLHEQYF.

There are many counts of this clonotype. CDR3 protein: CSVLSGFSGNTIYF. CDR3 in DNA: TGCAGCGTTTTATCCGGGTTTTCTGGAAACACCATATATTTT. The gene calls are TRBV29-1 and TRBJ1-3; no definite D call. V lost 5 bases, J lost 1 base, and 12 bases lay in between. This CDR3 comprises 14 residues. Per the germline V gene, CDR1 is SQVTM and CDR2 is ANQGSEA.